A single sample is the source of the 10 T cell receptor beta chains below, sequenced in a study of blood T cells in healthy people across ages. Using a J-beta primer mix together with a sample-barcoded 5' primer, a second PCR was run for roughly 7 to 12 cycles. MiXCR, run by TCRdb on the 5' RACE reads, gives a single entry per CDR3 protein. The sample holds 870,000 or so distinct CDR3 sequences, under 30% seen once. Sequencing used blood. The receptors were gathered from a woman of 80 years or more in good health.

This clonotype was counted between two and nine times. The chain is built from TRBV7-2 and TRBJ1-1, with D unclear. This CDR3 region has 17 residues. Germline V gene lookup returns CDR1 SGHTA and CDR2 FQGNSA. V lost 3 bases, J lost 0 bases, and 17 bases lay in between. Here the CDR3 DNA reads TGTGCCAGCAGCTTCTTCTGGACGGCTCAGGTGAACACTGAAGCTTTCTTT. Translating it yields CASSFFWTAQVNTEAFF. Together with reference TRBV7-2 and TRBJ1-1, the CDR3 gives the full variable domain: GAGVSQSPSNKVTEKGKDVELRCDPISGHTALYWYRQSLGQGLEFLIYFQGNSAPDKSGLPSDRFSAERTGGSVSTLTIQRTQQEDSAVYLCASSFFWTAQVNTEAFFGQGTRLTVV.

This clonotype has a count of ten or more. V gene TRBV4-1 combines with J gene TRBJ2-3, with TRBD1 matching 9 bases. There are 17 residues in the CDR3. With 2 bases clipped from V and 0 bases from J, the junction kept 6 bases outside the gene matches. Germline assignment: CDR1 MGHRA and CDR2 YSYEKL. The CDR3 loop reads CASSQLTGGASTDTQYF. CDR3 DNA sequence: TGCGCCAGCAGCCAACTTACAGGGGGCGCAAGCACAGATACGCAGTATTTT.

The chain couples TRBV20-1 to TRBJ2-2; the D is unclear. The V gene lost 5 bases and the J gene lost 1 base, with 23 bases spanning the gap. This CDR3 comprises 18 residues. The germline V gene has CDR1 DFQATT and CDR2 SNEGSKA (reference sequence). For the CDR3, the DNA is TGCAGTGCTCAAAAGATGCCCGGCCACGGATTGAACACCGGGGAGCTGTTTTTT. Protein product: CSAQKMPGHGLNTGELFF.

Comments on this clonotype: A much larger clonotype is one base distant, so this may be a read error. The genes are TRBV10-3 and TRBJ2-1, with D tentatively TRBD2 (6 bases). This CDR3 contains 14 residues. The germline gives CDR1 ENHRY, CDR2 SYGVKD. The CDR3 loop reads CAIRESRGNNEQFF. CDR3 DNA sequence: TGTGCCATCAGGGAGTCTCGGGGGAACAATGAGCAGTTCTTC.

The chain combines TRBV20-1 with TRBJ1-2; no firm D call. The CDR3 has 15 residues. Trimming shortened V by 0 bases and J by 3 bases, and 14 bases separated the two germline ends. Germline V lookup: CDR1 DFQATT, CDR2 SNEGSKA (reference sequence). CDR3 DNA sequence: TGCAGTGCTAGAGACCAGTGGGTTCGAGACTATGGCTACACCTTC. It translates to CSARDQWVRDYGYTF.

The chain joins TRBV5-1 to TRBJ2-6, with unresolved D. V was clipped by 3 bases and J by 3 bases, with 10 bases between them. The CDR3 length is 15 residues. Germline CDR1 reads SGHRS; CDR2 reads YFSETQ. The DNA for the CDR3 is TGCGCCAGCAGCTCGGACGGCTTTGGGGCCAACGTCCTGACTTTC. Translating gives CASSSDGFGANVLTF.

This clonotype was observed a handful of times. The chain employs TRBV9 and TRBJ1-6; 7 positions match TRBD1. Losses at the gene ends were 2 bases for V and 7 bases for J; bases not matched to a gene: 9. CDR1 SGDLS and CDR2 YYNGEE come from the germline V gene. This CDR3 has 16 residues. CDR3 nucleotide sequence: TGTGCCAGCAGCGTTTTCCCCGGGACAGACAATTCACCCCTCCACTTT. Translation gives CASSVFPGTDNSPLHF.

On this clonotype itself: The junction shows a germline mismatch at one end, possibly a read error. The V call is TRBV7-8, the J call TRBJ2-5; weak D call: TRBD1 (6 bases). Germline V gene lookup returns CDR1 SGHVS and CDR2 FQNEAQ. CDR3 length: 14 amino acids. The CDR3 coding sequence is TGTGCCGGCAGCCTACGGACAGTACAAGAGACCCAGTACTTC. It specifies CAGSLRTVQETQYF.

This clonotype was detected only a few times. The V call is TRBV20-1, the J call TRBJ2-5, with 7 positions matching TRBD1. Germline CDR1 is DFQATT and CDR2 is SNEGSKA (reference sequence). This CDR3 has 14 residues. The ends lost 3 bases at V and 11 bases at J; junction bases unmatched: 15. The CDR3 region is CSARLRQGVNEQYF. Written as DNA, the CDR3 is TGCAGTGCTAGGTTGAGACAGGGAGTCAATGAGCAGTACTTC.

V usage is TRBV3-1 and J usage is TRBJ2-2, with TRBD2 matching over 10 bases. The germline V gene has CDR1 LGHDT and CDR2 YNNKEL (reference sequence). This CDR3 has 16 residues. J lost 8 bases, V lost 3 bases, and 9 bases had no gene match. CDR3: CASSHWLAGAPGELFF. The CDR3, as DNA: TGTGCCAGCAGCCACTGGCTAGCGGGGGCCCCGGGGGAGCTGTTTTTT. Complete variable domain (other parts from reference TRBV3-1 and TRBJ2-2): DTAVSQTPKYLVTQMGNDKSIKCEQNLGHDTMYWYKQDSKKFLKIMFSYNNKELIINETVPNRFSPKSPDKAHLNLHINSLELGDSAVYFCASSHWLAGAPGELFFGEGSRLTVL.